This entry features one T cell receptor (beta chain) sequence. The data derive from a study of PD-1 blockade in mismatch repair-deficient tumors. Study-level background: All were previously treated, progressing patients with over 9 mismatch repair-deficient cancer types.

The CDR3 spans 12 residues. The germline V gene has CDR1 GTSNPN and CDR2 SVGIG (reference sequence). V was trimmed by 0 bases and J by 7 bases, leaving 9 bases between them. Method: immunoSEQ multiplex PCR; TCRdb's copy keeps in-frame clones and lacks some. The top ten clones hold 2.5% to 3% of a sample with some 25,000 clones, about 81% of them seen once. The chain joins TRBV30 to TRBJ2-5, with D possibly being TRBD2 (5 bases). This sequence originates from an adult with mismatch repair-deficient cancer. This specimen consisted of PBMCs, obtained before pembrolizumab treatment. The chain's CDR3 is CAWSVEGRTQYF. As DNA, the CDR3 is TGTGCCTGGAGTGTCGAGGGTAGGACCCAGTACTTC.